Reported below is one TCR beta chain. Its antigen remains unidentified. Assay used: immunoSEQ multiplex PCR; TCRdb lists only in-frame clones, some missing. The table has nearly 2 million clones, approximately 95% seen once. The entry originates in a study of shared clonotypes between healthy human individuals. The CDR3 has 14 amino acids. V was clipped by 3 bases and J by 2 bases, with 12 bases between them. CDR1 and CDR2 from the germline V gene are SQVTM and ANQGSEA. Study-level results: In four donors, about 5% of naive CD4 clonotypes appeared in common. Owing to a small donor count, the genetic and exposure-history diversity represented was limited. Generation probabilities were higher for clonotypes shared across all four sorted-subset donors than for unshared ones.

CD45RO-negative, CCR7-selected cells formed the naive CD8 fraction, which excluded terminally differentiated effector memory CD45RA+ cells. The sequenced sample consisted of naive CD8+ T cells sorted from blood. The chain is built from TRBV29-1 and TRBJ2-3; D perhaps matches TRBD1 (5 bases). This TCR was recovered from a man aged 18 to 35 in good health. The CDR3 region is CSVDINRNTDTQYF. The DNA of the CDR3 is TGCAGCGTTGATATCAACAGGAACACAGATACGCAGTATTTT.